This T cell receptor (beta chain) was sequenced for a study of blood T cell repertoires in COVID-19 (dated by TCRdb to the early 2020s). For context, the study as a whole: Collaborator samples came from the United States, Italy and Spain and covered acute and convalescent phases of COVID-19. The material from the prospective study consisted of cDNA or gDNA derived from T cells, B-cell-depleted T cells, or PBMCs. Deeply sampled blood TCRbeta repertoires from subjects exposed to, actively infected with, or recovered from COVID-19 were included in the dataset. The repertoires were made available in a free public database intended to serve as a resource for research on the immune response to SARS-CoV-2. The samples were drawn from two sources: the first 160 participants of the ongoing ImmuneRACE study, and 1,000 to 1,500 subjects contributed by 6 global collaborators. A de-identified subject ID, COVID-19 status, age in years and sex were almost always included in the sample metadata. Where available, HLA class I and class II types were obtained from metadata supplied by the sample provider rather than from assay-based typing. Results and caveats for the whole study, not just this receptor: How much clinical and demographic metadata was included differed by source and by participant, and the metadata was provided uncurated.

The collaborating institutions used their own protocols to collect whole blood in K2EDTA tubes. Collaborator samples were shipped for TCRbeta analysis as frozen whole blood, isolated PBMCs, or DNA extracted from either sample type. As regards this clone: Its antigen is still unknown. No per-base quality is available; no much larger clone lies one base away.

Counted from cysteine to phenylalanine, this CDR3 has 13 amino acids. Here the CDR3 DNA is all that survives: 39 bases in frame from base 1. As encoded in the germline V gene, CDR1 is MGHDK while CDR2 is SYGVNS. V loses 4 bases, J loses 3 bases, and the germline ends lie 10 bases apart. TCRbeta CDR3 regions were amplified from genomic DNA using the immunoSEQ Assay, a bias-controlled multiplex PCR. The paper's processing steps were these. Nucleated cell counts per sample were estimated from amplification of reference gene primers within the assay. To quantify the absolute abundance of each unique TCRbeta CDR3 rearrangement, sequence reads were collapsed and filtered. Productive Simpson clonality was computed per sample as the square root of Simpson's diversity index over productive rearrangements. Drawn from immuneACCESS, this table holds only the in-frame rearrangements with V and J called that TCRdb kept. Clones are partly lost; checked studies trace under half to an unresolved V gene and leave the rest unexplained. The V and J calls and clone size come from that table; D and trimming were worked out from the DNA. Counted in this sample were over 300,000 clones; roughly 85% of them appeared once. Around 7.8% of the sample is in the top ten clones.

The sequence came from a human donor in a cohort sampled during active COVID-19. Sample: peripheral blood. Recombination connected TRBV25-1 to TRBJ2-7, and TRBD1 may be the D gene, going by 5 matching bases. The CDR3 region reads CASSVAGLYEQYF. The nucleotide sequence reads as follows: TGTGCCAGCAGTGTGGCAGGGCTCTACGAGCAGTACTTC.